The sequence of this TCR beta chain was determined in a study of blood T cell repertoires in COVID-19. Study-level background: T cells, B-cell-depleted T cells, or PBMCs supplied cDNA or gDNA.

Source study methods: Reference gene primers were amplified, and this amplification served to estimate nucleated cell counts. Data came from immunoSEQ multiplex PCR; TCRdb stores just in-frame clones and leaves some out. The V and J calls and the clone size are those of that table, but D and trimming were determined from the DNA. The repertoire has over 200,000 clones, about 93% of them found once; the top ten carry around 0.85%. The CDR3 is 16 amino acids. V was pared by 4 bases and J by 7 bases, with 7 bases of the junction left unmatched. Germline lookup yields CDR1 LGHDT and CDR2 YNNKEL (reference sequence). Followed longitudinally, the Seattle patients had been enrolled during active infection.

The receptor comes from a man aged 55 to 70 with COVID-19, enrolled during active disease. Sequenced sample: peripheral blood. The chain is built from TRBV3-1 (or the pseudogene TRBV3-2) and TRBJ2-1; 13 nucleotides align to TRBD2. The CDR3 spells CASSPTGTSGKNEQFF. The CDR3 DNA reads TGTGCCAGCAGCCCTACCGGGACTAGCGGGAAGAATGAGCAGTTCTTC.